A single T cell receptor beta chain is shown here with its context. Its specificity is unknown. Separate from the 666-subject first cohort was the approximately 130-subject validation cohort, to which the donors belonged. The data stem from a study of cytomegalovirus exposure and HLA in healthy donors. Study background: It was reported in a later analysis that the same platform had been used for the 120 or so validation repertoires as for the 666 first-cohort repertoires. General study findings and limits: Reportedly, diagnosis of cytomegalovirus status by the classifier showed high specificity and sensitivity. Subsequent analysis found a tendency for first-cohort TCR clusters to co-occur within the 120 or so validation repertoires.

Libraries were prepared by immunoSEQ multiplex PCR; TCRdb keeps only in-frame clonotypes and omits some of them. The sample contains about 120,000 clones, around 89% of which appear only once. The TCR originated in a man aged 18 to 29 in good health and CMV-seronegative. Sequenced input: PBMCs.

The CDR3 is CASSFRTSGEEQFF. The CDR3 bases are TGTGCCAGCAGCTTCAGGACTAGCGGCGAGGAGCAGTTCTTC. This chain links TRBV9 with TRBJ2-1, with 10 bases identical to TRBD2. The germline V gene encodes CDR1 SGDLS and CDR2 YYNGEE. V gave up 4 bases and J gave up 10 bases; unmatched junction bases: 8. The CDR3 consists of 14 residues. The full variable domain, in which reference TRBV9 and TRBJ2-1 provide the parts outside the CDR3, is DSGVTQTPKHLITATGQRVTLRCSPRSGDLSVYWYQQSLDQGLQFLIQYYNGEERAKGNILERFSAQQFPDLHSELNLSSLELGDSALYFCASSFRTSGEEQFFGPGTRLTVL.